A single sample is the source of the 30 T cell receptor beta chains below, sequenced in a study of shared clonotypes between healthy human individuals. CD45RO negativity and positive selection for CCR7 defined naive CD8 cells, a population that excluded terminally differentiated effector memory CD45RA+ cells. Profiling relied on immunoSEQ multiplex PCR, and the TCRdb table lists in-frame clones only, not all of them. The top ten hold about 1.1% of the sample, which has about 2 million clones, about 94% seen once. Sequencing was performed on naive CD8+ T cells sorted from blood. These receptors were collected from a man between 18 and 35 years old in good health.

This chain uses TRBV27 with TRBJ2-1; the D gene is possibly TRBD2 (6 bases). CDR3 length: 15 amino acids. The ends were cut back, 4 bases at V and 0 bases at J, with 10 bases in the middle. Germline-derived CDR1 and CDR2 are MNHEY and SMNVEV (reference sequence). The CDR3 coding sequence is TGTGCCAGCAGTTGGGACTCGAGCTCCTACAATGAGCAGTTCTTC. It specifies CASSWDSSSYNEQFF.

V and J are TRBV27 and TRBJ2-3, with TRBD1 identical over 9 bases. The J segment lost 6 bases and the V segment lost 4 bases, leaving 2 bases of the junction unmatched. Germline V lookup: CDR1 MNHEY, CDR2 SMNVEV (reference sequence). The CDR3 loop spans 13 amino acids. The CDR3 spells CASSSTGGDTQYF. CDR3 nucleotide sequence: TGTGCCAGCAGTTCCACAGGGGGCGATACGCAGTATTTT.

The chain links TRBV11-3 to TRBJ2-1; D not certain. The V gene's germline CDR1 is SGHNT and CDR2 YENEEA. V was pared by 5 bases and J by 3 bases, with 11 bases between. This CDR3 region has 14 residues. Here the CDR3 DNA reads TGTGCCAGCAGCGACACCTTCCTCTACAATGAGCAGTTCTTC. It translates to CASSDTFLYNEQFF. The full variable domain, rest sourced from reference TRBV11-3 and TRBJ2-1, is EAGVVQSPRYKIIEKKQPVAFWCNPISGHNTLYWYLQNLGQGPELLIRYENEEAVDDSQLPKDRFSAERLKGVDSTLKIQPAELGDSAVYLCASSDTFLYNEQFFGPGTRLTVL.

This clone has a single count. The J gene is TRBJ2-7, the V gene TRBV7-9; perhaps TRBD2 as D (5 bases). Looked up from germline, CDR1 is SEHNR and CDR2 is FQNEAQ (reference sequence). This CDR3 spans 15 amino acids. V lost 4 bases and J lost 3, with 16 bases in between. CDR3 DNA: TGTGCCAGCAGCTCCAAGATGGGAGCGGACTACGAGCAGTACTTC. Residues: CASSSKMGADYEQYF.

The chain uses TRBV28 and TRBJ2-3; 10 bases are a match to TRBD2. With 1 base clipped from V and 2 bases from J, the junction kept 6 bases outside the gene matches. CDR3 length: 17 amino acids. Looked up from germline, CDR1 is MDHEN and CDR2 is SYDVKM. Here the CDR3 DNA reads TGTGCCAGCAGTTTATCACTAGCGGGGCATCTCACAGATACGCAGTATTTT. Protein: CASSLSLAGHLTDTQYF.

This chain connects TRBV11-2 to TRBJ2-1, with 11 nucleotides matching TRBD2. The J segment lost 1 base and the V segment lost 5 bases, leaving 7 bases of the junction unmatched. The length of the CDR3 is 17 residues. Germline-derived CDR1 and CDR2 are SGHAT and FQNNGV. The CDR3 nucleotides are TGTGCCAGCAGCCCTACTAGCGGGGGATCGTCCTACAATGAGCAGTTCTTC. This codes for CASSPTSGGSSYNEQFF.

This clone occurred a few times. The sample has other DNA sequences that encode this CDR3 too. This chain uses TRBV30 with TRBJ1-1; a weak D match, TRBD1 (5 bases). Between the trimmed V and J ends, which lost 0 bases and 0 bases, there was a span of 8 bases. From germline, CDR1 is GTSNPN and CDR2 SVGIG (reference sequence). The CDR3 is made up of 14 amino acids. The CDR3 spells CAWSVGQLNTEAFF. DNA of the CDR3: TGTGCCTGGAGTGTGGGGCAGCTGAACACTGAAGCTTTCTTT.

The chain couples TRBV5-1 to TRBJ2-1; 7 bases align to TRBD1. The germline V gene has CDR1 SGHRS and CDR2 YFSETQ. The CDR3 has 15 amino acids. V dropped 0 bases and J dropped 4; count of bases not matched to a gene: 4. Here the CDR3 DNA reads TGCGCCAGCAGCTTGGGTCCGGGACAGTACAATGAGCAGTTCTTC. The encoded protein is CASSLGPGQYNEQFF.

The rearrangement uses TRBV29-1 and TRBJ1-4, with TRBD1 matching over 9 bases. Germline V gives CDR1 SQVTM, CDR2 ANQGSEA. The CDR3 spans 15 residues. V lost 6 bases, J lost 0 bases, and 5 bases stayed unmatched. CDR3 DNA sequence: TGCAGCGTGTGGGGACAGGGATCAACTAATGAAAAACTGTTTTTT. Translated: CSVWGQGSTNEKLFF.

This sequence joins TRBV5-8 and TRBJ2-1; 11 bases are a match to TRBD2. The length of the CDR3 is 15 residues. Trimming took 0 bases from V and 4 from J; bases not matched to a gene: 0. Germline lookup yields CDR1 SGHTS and CDR2 YDEGEE. CDR3 loop: CASSLGLAGYNEQFF. For the CDR3, the DNA is TGTGCCAGCAGCTTGGGACTAGCGGGGTACAATGAGCAGTTCTTC. The entire variable domain, with the rest obtained from reference TRBV5-8 and TRBJ2-1, is as follows: EAGVTQSPTHLIKTRGQQATLRCSPISGHTSVYWYQQALGLGLQFLLWYDEGEERNRGNFPPRFSGRQFPNYSSELNVNALELEDSALYLCASSLGLAGYNEQFFGPGTRLTVL.

The chain recombines TRBV20-1 with TRBJ2-1; no definite D call. The CDR3 is 10 residues long. Germline V lookup: CDR1 DFQATT, CDR2 SNEGSKA (reference sequence). Trimming cost V 6 bases and J 10 bases, with 10 bases left between them. The CDR3 loop reads CSAQVGEQFF. CDR3 coding DNA: TGCAGTGCCCAGGTCGGCGAGCAGTTCTTC.

The CDR3 coding sequence is TGTGCCAGCAGCTTGGAGTACCGGCAGGGGGGATCCTATAATTCACCCCTCCACTTT. This gives the protein CASSLEYRQGGSYNSPLHF. V and J are TRBV5-6 and TRBJ1-6; 7 bases align to TRBD1. Looked up from germline, CDR1 is SGHDT and CDR2 is YYEEEE. The length of the CDR3 is 19 residues. The trim removed 0 bases at V and 1 base at J, leaving 10 bases unmatched.

V is TRBV14 and J is TRBJ2-7; 10 nucleotides agree with TRBD2. The V gene end was trimmed by 1 base and the J gene end by 5 bases; junction bases not matched to a gene: 5. Germline V lookup: CDR1 SGHDN, CDR2 FVKESK. CDR3 size: 15 residues. The CDR3 loop is CASSQASGRGNEQYF. DNA for the CDR3: TGTGCCAGCAGCCAAGCTAGCGGGAGAGGGAACGAGCAGTACTTC.

The rearrangement joins TRBV4-3 to TRBJ2-7; 7 bases are a match to TRBD2. The CDR3 totals 17 residues. Per germline, CDR1 LGHNA and CDR2 YSLEER. The junction had 9 bases not matched to a gene; V was cut back by 0 bases and J by 1 base. The CDR3, as DNA: TGCGCCAGCAGCCAAGACGTGATAGCGGGTCCATCCTACGAGCAGTACTTC. Amino acid sequence: CASSQDVIAGPSYEQYF.

With respect to this clone: The same CDR3 also results from other DNA sequences found in this sample. V and J are TRBV7-9 and TRBJ2-7, with unresolved D. The CDR3 contains 11 residues. Germline V lookup: CDR1 SEHNR, CDR2 FQNEAQ (reference sequence). Deletions cut 3 bases from V and 4 bases from J, with 4 bases between. CDR3 DNA: TGTGCCAGCAGCTTCCTGTACGAGCAGTACTTC. Protein: CASSFLYEQYF. Together with reference TRBV7-9 and TRBJ2-7, the CDR3 gives the full variable domain: DTGVSQNPRHKITKRGQNVTFRCDPISEHNRLYWYRQTLGQGPEFLTYFQNEAQLEKSRLLSDRFSAERPKGSFSTLEIQRTEQGDSAMYLCASSFLYEQYFGPGTRLTVT.

The CDR3: CASSFTVSSYEQYF. The CDR3 DNA reads as TGTGCCAGCAGCTTCACGGTTAGCTCCTACGAGCAGTACTTC. The chain employs TRBV7-9 and TRBJ2-7; D unclear. Trimming removed 3 bases at V and 0 bases at J, with 9 bases between. The CDR3 runs 14 residues. CDR1 is SEHNR, CDR2 FQNEAQ, per germline (reference sequence).

This sequence joins TRBV7-9 and TRBJ2-7; D call uncertain. V lost 3 bases and J 5 bases, leaving 11 bases between the germline ends. The CDR3 has 13 residues. Germline V gene lookup returns CDR1 SEHNR and CDR2 FQNEAQ (reference sequence). The CDR3 protein is CASSFPSRNEQYF. The CDR3 DNA reads as TGTGCCAGCAGCTTTCCATCCCGCAACGAGCAGTACTTC.

The chain combines TRBV11-2 with TRBJ2-7; 8 nucleotides line up with TRBD2. This CDR3 has 16 amino acids. The germline gives CDR1 SGHAT, CDR2 FQNNGV. V lost 0 bases and J lost 4; bases outside the gene matches: 8. CDR3 region: CASSLDRASGPYEQYF. CDR3 sequence (DNA): TGTGCCAGCAGCTTAGATCGGGCTAGCGGGCCGTACGAGCAGTACTTC.

About this clone itself: Other DNA sequences within the sample encode an identical CDR3. The rearrangement links TRBV5-1 to TRBJ2-5, with 13 positions matching TRBD2. Per germline, CDR1 SGHRS and CDR2 YFSETQ. V gave up 0 bases and J gave up 5 bases; unmatched junction bases: 4. CDR3 length: 16 residues. CDR3 bases: TGCGCCAGCAGCTTGGCACTAGCGGGGGGGCTCGAGACCCAGTACTTC. It codes for CASSLALAGGLETQYF.

J is TRBJ2-1 and V is TRBV29-1; the D call may be TRBD1 or TRBD2 (5 bases each). The V and J ends lost 7 bases and 8 bases respectively, with 24 bases between them. CDR1 and CDR2 from the germline V gene are SQVTM and ANQGSEA. CDR3 length: 15 amino acids. The chain's CDR3 is CSGEGDPELVDEQFF. The CDR3 nucleotides are TGCAGCGGGGAAGGGGACCCTGAACTTGTCGATGAGCAGTTCTTC.

A word on this clone: This sample also contains other DNA sequences that code for the same CDR3. The chain is built from TRBV6-1 and TRBJ2-1; TRBD2 agrees at 11 bases. CDR1 and CDR2 from the germline V gene are MNHNS and SASEGT. The CDR3 has 15 residues. V dropped 6 bases and J dropped 4; count of bases not matched to a gene: 5. This CDR3 reads CASSEGLAVYNEQFF. The CDR3 region has the DNA TGTGCCAGCAGCGAGGGACTAGCGGTATACAATGAGCAGTTCTTC.

V and J are TRBV7-9 and TRBJ2-3; 7 bases are a match to TRBD2. CDR3 size: 15 residues. Germline lookup yields CDR1 SEHNR and CDR2 FQNEAQ (reference sequence). The ends lost 5 bases at V and 4 bases at J; junction bases unmatched: 9. The CDR3 reads CASSPPLRESDTQYF. CDR3 nucleotides: TGTGCCAGCAGCCCCCCCCTGCGGGAGTCAGATACGCAGTATTTT.

The chain recombines TRBV2 with TRBJ2-7; D tentatively fits TRBD1 or TRBD2 (7 bases each). V lost 5 bases, J lost 1 base, and 18 bases lay in between. The germline CDR1 and CDR2 sequences are SNHLY and FYNNEI. The CDR3 is 16 amino acids. In nucleotides, the CDR3 is TGTGCCAGCAGTCGCGGGGAGGGGGCTTTTTCCTACGAGCAGTACTTC. It is translated as CASSRGEGAFSYEQYF.

The chain has TRBV5-6 and TRBJ1-2; unclear D gene. Trimming removed 3 bases from V and 5 bases from J, with 8 bases in between. This CDR3 is built from 12 residues. CDR1 is SGHDT, CDR2 YYEEEE, per germline. The CDR3: CASSSGSYGYTF. CDR3 in DNA: TGTGCCAGCAGCTCCGGGTCTTATGGCTACACCTTC.

Points on this clone: Mismatch with germline at one junction end may stem from a read error. The chain combines TRBV6-5 with TRBJ2-2; no firm D call. Germline V CDR1 and CDR2: MNHEY, SVGAGI. The CDR3 runs to 14 residues. The CDR3 nucleotides are TGTGCCAGCAGTCACTCCCCAAACACCGGGGAGCTGTTTTTT. Amino acid sequence: CASSHSPNTGELFF.

The genes are TRBV9 and TRBJ1-2; 9 nucleotides match TRBD1. V lost 5 bases and J lost 5; bases outside the gene matches: 10. This CDR3 has 15 residues. CDR1 and CDR2 (germline): SGDLS, YYNGEE. For the CDR3, the DNA is TGTGCCAGCAGGGCGGGACAGGGACCTCTTTATGGCTACACCTTC. Its protein product is CASRAGQGPLYGYTF. The complete variable domain, with remaining parts taken from reference TRBV9 and TRBJ1-2, reads DSGVTQTPKHLITATGQRVTLRCSPRSGDLSVYWYQQSLDQGLQFLIQYYNGEERAKGNILERFSAQQFPDLHSELNLSSLELGDSALYFCASRAGQGPLYGYTFGSGTRLTVV.

The rearrangement uses TRBV29-1 and TRBJ2-1; 11 bases match TRBD2. Germline values: CDR1 SQVTM, CDR2 ANQGSEA. The CDR3 is 17 residues long. V trimming: 3 bases; J trimming: 7 bases; junction bases outside the gene matches: 14. The CDR3 DNA reads as TGCAGCGTTGATCCCCAACTAGCGGGAGTTAATTTGAATGAGCAGTTCTTC. Translating it yields CSVDPQLAGVNLNEQFF.

The gene calls are TRBV9 and TRBJ2-7; D tentatively fits TRBD1 or TRBD2 (7 bases each). The CDR3 is 14 residues long. Trimming left V 4 bases short and J 5 bases short, with 16 bases between. The germline V gene has CDR1 SGDLS and CDR2 YYNGEE. For the CDR3, the DNA is TGTGCCAGCAGCTCAGGGGGACTATGGCACGAGCAGTACTTC. This gives the protein CASSSGGLWHEQYF.

In regard to this clone: Within the sample, other DNA sequences also encode this same CDR3. The chain employs TRBV6-5 and TRBJ1-5; TRBD1 is a possible D gene (6 bases). This CDR3 has 15 amino acids. Per the germline V gene, CDR1 is MNHEY and CDR2 is SVGAGI. V was pared by 6 bases and J by 2 bases, with 14 bases between. The CDR3: CASSPTGMGNQPQHF. CDR3 in DNA: TGTGCCAGCAGCCCTACAGGGATGGGCAATCAGCCCCAGCATTTT.

On this clone: Different DNA sequences within this sample yield the same CDR3. CDR3 sequence reads: CASSASDSQETQYF. The CDR3 DNA reads TGTGCCAGCAGCGCCTCGGACAGCCAAGAGACCCAGTACTTC. The V call is TRBV9, the J call TRBJ2-5, with TRBD1 as a possible D gene (6 bases). Per germline, CDR1 SGDLS and CDR2 YYNGEE. V gave up 3 bases and J gave up 1 base, with 10 bases separating them. The CDR3 runs 14 residues.